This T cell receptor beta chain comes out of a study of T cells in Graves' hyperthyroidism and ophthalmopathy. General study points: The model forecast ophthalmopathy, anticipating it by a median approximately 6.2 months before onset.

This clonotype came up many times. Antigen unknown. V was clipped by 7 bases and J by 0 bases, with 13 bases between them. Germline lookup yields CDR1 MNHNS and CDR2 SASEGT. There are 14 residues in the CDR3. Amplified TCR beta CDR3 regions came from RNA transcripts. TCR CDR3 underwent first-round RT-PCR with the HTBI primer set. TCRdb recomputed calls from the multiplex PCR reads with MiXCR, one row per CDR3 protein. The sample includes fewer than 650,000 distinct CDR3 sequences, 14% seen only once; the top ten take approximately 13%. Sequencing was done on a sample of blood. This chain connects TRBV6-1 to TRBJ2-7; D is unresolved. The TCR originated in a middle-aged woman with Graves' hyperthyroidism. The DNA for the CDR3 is TGTGCCAGCAAGTTAGATACAGACTCCTACGAGCAGTACTTC. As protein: CASKLDTDSYEQYF.